One and the same sample provided the 21 T cell receptor beta chains below, sequenced in a study of cytomegalovirus exposure and HLA in healthy donors. The primer mix had 60 Vbeta and 13 Jbeta primers. Here immunoSEQ multiplex PCR was the method, and the copy in TCRdb shows in-frame clones only, minus some. The sample holds roughly 100,000 clones, 55% to 80% seen once. Material for sequencing was PBMCs. These receptor sequences come from a man aged 35 to 55 in good health and CMV-seronegative.

The chain combines TRBV15 with TRBJ1-5; D is possibly TRBD1 (6 bases). CDR1 and CDR2 (germline): LNHNV, YYDKDF (reference sequence). The CDR3 extends over 14 amino acids. With 1 base removed from V and 7 bases from J, the gap between germline ends came to 11 bases. This CDR3 is CATSRGSRGQPQHF. The CDR3 nucleotides are TGTGCCACCAGCAGAGGTAGCAGGGGACAGCCCCAGCATTTT.

The CDR3 spells CASSWDRGPSYGYTF. As DNA, the CDR3 is TGCGCCAGCAGCTGGGACAGGGGGCCTTCCTATGGCTACACCTTC. V and J are TRBV5-1 and TRBJ1-2; 12 bases fit TRBD1. The CDR3 extends over 15 amino acids. The J segment lost 4 bases and the V segment lost 3 bases, leaving 4 bases of the junction unmatched. Germline CDR1 is SGHRS and CDR2 is YFSETQ.

This clone was seen only once. The chain has TRBV10-3 and TRBJ1-5; D call uncertain. Trimming shortened V by 6 bases and J by 5 bases, and 11 bases separated the two germline ends. The CDR3 has 13 amino acids. CDR1 is ENHRY, CDR2 SYGVKD, per germline. In nucleotides, the CDR3 is TGTGCCATCAGGGGCGGGGAACATCAGCCCCAGCATTTT. This sequence encodes CAIRGGEHQPQHF.

The chain employs TRBV19 and TRBJ2-3; 8 bases fit TRBD2. Germline CDR1 LNHDA, CDR2 SQIVND (reference sequence). V trimming: 5 bases; J trimming: 7 bases; junction bases outside the gene matches: 8. This CDR3 contains 14 residues. DNA of the CDR3: TGTGCCAGTAGTCTAACGGGGGGGCCAAATACGCAGTATTTT. It yields the protein CASSLTGGPNTQYF.

V is TRBV4-1 and J is TRBJ1-1; 7 nucleotides match TRBD1. With V trimmed by 2 bases and J by 3 bases, 0 bases remained unmatched. Germline CDR1 is MGHRA and CDR2 is YSYEKL. The CDR3 has 13 amino acids. DNA for the CDR3: TGCGCCAGCAGCCAAACAGGGGACACTGAAGCTTTCTTT. Amino acid sequence: CASSQTGDTEAFF.

J is TRBJ2-3 and V is TRBV5-1; 8 bases line up with TRBD2. V trimming: 0 bases; J trimming: 9 bases; junction bases outside the gene matches: 12. The CDR3 is 16 residues long. Per the germline V gene, CDR1 is SGHRS and CDR2 is YFSETQ. CDR3 sequence: CASSLVRAGVAGTQYF. CDR3 nucleotide sequence: TGCGCCAGCAGCTTGGTTCGAGCGGGGGTTGCAGGGACGCAGTATTTT.

This chain connects TRBV30 to TRBJ1-1; 7 positions match TRBD1. Germline assignment: CDR1 GTSNPN and CDR2 SVGIG (reference sequence). The CDR3 runs 15 residues. Germline trimming cut 7 bases from V and 1 base from J; bases unmatched to any gene: 12. This CDR3 reads CALNRGLGQNTEAFF. As DNA, the CDR3 is TGTGCCTTAAACAGGGGTTTGGGACAGAACACTGAAGCTTTCTTT.

The chain carries TRBV7-3 and TRBJ1-1; 8 bases line up with TRBD1. The CDR3 spans 15 residues. V trimming: 5 bases; J trimming: 6 bases; junction bases outside the gene matches: 11. CDR1 and CDR2 (germline): SGHTA, FQGTGA. The CDR3 spells CASSVQGVRDSEAFF. The DNA of the CDR3 is TGTGCCAGCAGCGTACAGGGGGTAAGGGATTCTGAAGCTTTCTTT.

The chain joins TRBV6-1 to TRBJ1-4; no clear D. Germline V gene data show CDR1 as MNHNS and CDR2 as SASEGT. This CDR3 contains 14 residues. Trimming cost V 8 bases and J 6 bases, with 16 bases left between them. As DNA, the CDR3 is TGTGCCAGCTCCAGCCTCGAGGGAGATGAAAAACTGTTTTTT. The encoded protein is CASSSLEGDEKLFF.

V usage is TRBV5-1 and J usage is TRBJ1-2; 7 bases map to TRBD1. CDR1 is SGHRS, CDR2 YFSETQ, per germline. V was clipped by 4 bases and J by 7 bases; unmatched bases: 10. The CDR3 is 14 residues long. CDR3 DNA: TGCGCCAGCAGCAGTGACAGGGCAAGGAGTGGCTACACCTTC. Amino acids: CASSSDRARSGYTF.

The chain has TRBV18 and TRBJ2-1, with D possibly being TRBD2 (6 bases). The CDR3 spans 17 residues. Germline loops: CDR1 KGHSH, CDR2 LQKENI. Trimming stripped 2 bases from V and 2 bases from J, with 16 bases between. Here the CDR3 DNA reads TGTGCCAGCTCACCAGATATTGGGGGGAGAGCCTACAATGAGCAGTTCTTC. Amino acids: CASSPDIGGRAYNEQFF.

This clone showed up just once. The J gene is TRBJ1-1, the V gene TRBV6-5; the D is unclear. Germline loops: CDR1 MNHEY, CDR2 SVGAGI. The CDR3 is made up of 14 amino acids. The V end lost 2 bases, the J end lost 4 bases, and 11 bases lay between the germline ends. The CDR3 sequence: CASSYREGGTEAFF. The CDR3 DNA is TGTGCCAGCAGTTACAGGGAGGGCGGCACTGAAGCTTTCTTT.

The chain couples TRBV6-6 to TRBJ1-1; the D is unclear. The CDR3 is 14 amino acids. CDR1 MNHNY and CDR2 SVGAGI come from the germline V gene (reference sequence). The germline V and J ends were trimmed by 0 bases and 0 bases, with 5 bases remaining between them. CDR3 residues: CASSYSIVNTEAFF. Written as DNA, the CDR3 is TGTGCCAGCAGTTACTCGATAGTGAACACTGAAGCTTTCTTT.

The chain is built from TRBV6-1 and TRBJ2-2; D possibly corresponds to TRBD2 (5 bases). The CDR3 runs to 14 residues. The germline V and J ends were trimmed by 4 bases and 2 bases, with 8 bases remaining between them. Germline V gives CDR1 MNHNS, CDR2 SASEGT. DNA of the CDR3: TGTGCCAGCAGTGCCGGGGTTAACACCGGGGAGCTGTTTTTT. Translating gives CASSAGVNTGELFF.

The chain combines TRBV5-1 with TRBJ1-4; D gene ambiguous. The V end was cut by 1 base, the J end by 5 bases, with 12 bases between. This CDR3 has 15 amino acids. Germline V lookup: CDR1 SGHRS, CDR2 YFSETQ. The CDR3 sequence: CASSLLGVGNEKLFF. The CDR3 nucleotides are TGCGCCAGCAGCTTGCTGGGAGTGGGAAATGAAAAACTGTTTTTT.

The V and J genes are TRBV7-3 and TRBJ2-1, with TRBD1 matching 11 bases. Losses at the gene ends were 6 bases for V and 4 bases for J; bases not matched to a gene: 5. This CDR3 is built from 15 residues. Germline CDR1 SGHTA, CDR2 FQGTGA. The CDR3, as DNA: TGTGCCAGCAGTCAAGGACAGGGGGCTTACAATGAGCAGTTCTTC. Protein product: CASSQGQGAYNEQFF.

The chain has TRBV9 and TRBJ1-5; possible D gene TRBD1, 5 bases. This CDR3 region has 13 residues. Germline V gene data show CDR1 as SGDLS and CDR2 as YYNGEE. V lost 7 bases, J lost 4 bases, and 12 bases lay in between. The CDR3 DNA sequence: TGTGCCAGCTCCGGCGGGGCTAATCAGCCCCAGCATTTT. Translating gives CASSGGANQPQHF.

This clone was found a few times. The chain employs TRBV5-4 and TRBJ1-4; unclear D gene. CDR1 and CDR2 (germline): SGHNT, YYREEE (reference sequence). V was trimmed by 4 bases and J by 7 bases, leaving 11 bases between them. This CDR3 region has 13 residues. Here the CDR3 reads CASSRSRGEKLFF. The CDR3 DNA is TGTGCCAGCAGCCGGAGTCGGGGTGAAAAACTGTTTTTT.

The chain is built from TRBV27 and TRBJ2-5; 9 nucleotides align to TRBD2. The CDR3 spans 16 residues. The V gene's germline CDR1 is MNHEY and CDR2 SMNVEV (reference sequence). Germline trimming cut 9 bases from V and 2 bases from J; bases unmatched to any gene: 13. In nucleotides, the CDR3 is TGTGCCAGGACAGCGGGGGGATTAGCGGCACAAGAGACCCAGTACTTC. The encoded protein is CARTAGGLAAQETQYF.

This chain joins TRBV6-6 and TRBJ1-5, with 8 bases matching TRBD1. After removal of 7 bases from V and 3 bases from J, the junction contained 8 bases not matched to a gene. Germline CDR1 MNHNY, CDR2 SVGAGI (reference sequence). CDR3 length: 15 residues. CDR3 residues: CASKGQEYLNQPQHF. The CDR3 DNA reads as TGTGCCAGCAAGGGACAGGAGTACCTCAATCAGCCCCAGCATTTT.

The J gene is TRBJ2-4, the V gene TRBV5-1; D unclear. Germline V gene sequence: CDR1 SGHRS, CDR2 YFSETQ. The CDR3 spans 13 residues. V lost 0 bases, J lost 3 bases, and 4 bases lay in between. CDR3 sequence reads: CASSLDNKNIQYF. CDR3 nucleotides: TGCGCCAGCAGCTTGGACAACAAAAACATTCAGTACTTC.